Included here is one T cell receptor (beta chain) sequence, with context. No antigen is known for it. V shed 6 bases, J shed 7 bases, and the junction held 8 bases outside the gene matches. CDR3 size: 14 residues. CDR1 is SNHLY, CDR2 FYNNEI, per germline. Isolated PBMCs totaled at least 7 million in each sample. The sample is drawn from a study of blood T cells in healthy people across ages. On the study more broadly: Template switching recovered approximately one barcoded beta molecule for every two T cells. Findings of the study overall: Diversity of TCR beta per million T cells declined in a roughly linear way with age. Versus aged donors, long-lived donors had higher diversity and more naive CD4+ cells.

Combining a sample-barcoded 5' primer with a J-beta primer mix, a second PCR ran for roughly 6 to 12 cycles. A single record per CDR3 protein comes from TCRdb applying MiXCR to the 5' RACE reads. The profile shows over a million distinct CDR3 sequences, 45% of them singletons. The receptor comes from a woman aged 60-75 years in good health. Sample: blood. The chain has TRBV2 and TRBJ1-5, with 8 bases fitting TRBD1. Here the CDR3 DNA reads TGTGCCAGCAGGAGGACAGGGATCGGCCAGCCCCAGCATTTT. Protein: CASRRTGIGQPQHF.